The 3 T cell receptor beta chains in this list originate from one sample, sequenced in a study of CD8+ T cells in alopecia areata (dated by TCRdb to 2016 to 2019). The library was prepared using the immunoSEQ multiplex PCR assay. For TCR sequencing, RNA was extracted from every sample and reverse transcribed into cDNA to serve as template. Sourced from immuneACCESS, this table was stored by TCRdb with only in-frame sequences that have V and J called. A share of the clones is absent; for the studies checked, an unresolved V gene accounts for under half, and the remainder has no known explanation. This sample has about 9,000 clones, none of them a singleton. The ten largest clones represent about a fifth of the sample. Cells from pooled mouse cutaneous lymph nodes were stained for CD4, CD8alpha, NKG2D, NKG2ACE and other markers and then sorted on a BD Influx. Sequences were obtained from CD8+ T cells sorted from a lymph node. The receptors shown here come from a C3H/HeJ mouse with alopecia areata. Mice of this line possess the MHC haplotype H2-k.

This clone was detected ten times or more. These gene names are mouse names. Coverage ceases 4 residues before the CDR3 finishes, and the germline J gene fills in the end. The chain carries TRBV1 and TRBJ1-1, with TRBD1 identical over 9 bases. The CDR3 runs to 14 residues. Germline loops: CDR1 NSQYPW, CDR2 LRSPGD (reference sequence). The V gene end was trimmed by 4 bases and the J gene end by 4 bases; junction bases not matched to a gene: 4. The CDR3 protein is CTCSGTGGGTEVFF. The CDR3 bases that were read are TGCACCTGCAGTGGAACAGGGGGCGGCACA.

This clone was counted many times. Each gene name is a mouse one. The CDR3 reads CTCSARLGGSSYEQYF. The sequenced part of the CDR3 DNA is TGCACCTGCAGTGCAAGACTGGGGGGGAGCTCCTAT. This chain links TRBV1 with TRBJ2-7; 11 bases fit TRBD2. The CDR3 end falls 4 residues outside the read, so it is completed with the germline J gene. The CDR3 is 16 residues long. Trimming removed 2 bases from V and 0 bases from J; junction bases left unmatched: 3. Germline loops: CDR1 NSQYPW, CDR2 LRSPGD (reference sequence).

By share, this clone counts as medium-sized. The gene names here belong to mouse. The missing CDR3 end, 4 residues past where the read stops, is filled in from the germline J gene. The chain carries TRBV12-2 and TRBJ2-3; weak D call: TRBD2 (7 bases). V was shortened by 0 bases and J by 0 bases, with 9 bases between the two germline ends. The CDR3 consists of 15 residues. From germline, CDR1 is SGHLS and CDR2 HYDKME. CDR3 region: CASSLGGLSAETLYF. The CDR3 bases that were read are TGTGCCAGCTCTCTCGGGGGGCTTAGTGCAGAA.